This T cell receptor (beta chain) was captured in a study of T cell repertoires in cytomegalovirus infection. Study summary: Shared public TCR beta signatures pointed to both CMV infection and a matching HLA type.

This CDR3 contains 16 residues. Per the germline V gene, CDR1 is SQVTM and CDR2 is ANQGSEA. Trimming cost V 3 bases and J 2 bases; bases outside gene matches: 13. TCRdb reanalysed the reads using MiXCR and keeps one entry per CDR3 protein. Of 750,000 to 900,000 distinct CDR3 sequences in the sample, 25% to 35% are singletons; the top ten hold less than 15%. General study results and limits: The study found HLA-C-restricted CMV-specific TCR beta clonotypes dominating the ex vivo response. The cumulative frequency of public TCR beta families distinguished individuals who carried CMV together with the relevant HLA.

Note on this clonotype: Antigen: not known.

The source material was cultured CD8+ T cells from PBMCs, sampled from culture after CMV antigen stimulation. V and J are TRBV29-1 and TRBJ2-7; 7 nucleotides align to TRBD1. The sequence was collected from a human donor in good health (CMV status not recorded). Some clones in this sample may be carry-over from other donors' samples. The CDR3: CSVEWAGTDYPYEQYF. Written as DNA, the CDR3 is TGCAGCGTTGAGTGGGCCGGGACAGACTATCCCTACGAGCAGTACTTC.